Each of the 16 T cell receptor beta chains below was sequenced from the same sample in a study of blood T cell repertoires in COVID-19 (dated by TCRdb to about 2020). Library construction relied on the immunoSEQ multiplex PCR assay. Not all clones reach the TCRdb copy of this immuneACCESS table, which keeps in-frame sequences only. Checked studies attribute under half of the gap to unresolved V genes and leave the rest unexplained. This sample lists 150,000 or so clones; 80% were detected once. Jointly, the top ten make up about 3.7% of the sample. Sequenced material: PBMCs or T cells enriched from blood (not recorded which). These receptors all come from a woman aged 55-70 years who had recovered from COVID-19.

CDR3 nucleotide sequence: TGTGCCAGCTCACCATTATCAGGATCTGGGAGACATGAAAAACTGTTTTTT. Amino acids: CASSPLSGSGRHEKLFF. J is TRBJ1-4 and V is TRBV18; no reliable D call. Germline assignment: CDR1 KGHSH and CDR2 LQKENI. V was shortened by 2 bases and J by 6 bases, with 19 bases between the two germline ends. This CDR3 spans 17 amino acids.

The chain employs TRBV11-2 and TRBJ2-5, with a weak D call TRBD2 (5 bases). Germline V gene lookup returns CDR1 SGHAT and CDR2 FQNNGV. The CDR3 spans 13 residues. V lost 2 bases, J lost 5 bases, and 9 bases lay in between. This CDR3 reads CASSLTTRETQYF. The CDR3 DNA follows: TGTGCCAGCAGCTTAACCACTAGGGAGACCCAGTACTTC.

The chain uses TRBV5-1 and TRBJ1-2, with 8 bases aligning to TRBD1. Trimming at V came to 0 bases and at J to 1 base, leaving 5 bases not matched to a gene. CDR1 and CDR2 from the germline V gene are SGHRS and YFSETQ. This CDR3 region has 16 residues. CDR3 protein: CASSLGDRRLNYGYTF. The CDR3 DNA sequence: TGCGCCAGCAGCTTGGGGGACAGGAGACTTAACTATGGCTACACCTTC.

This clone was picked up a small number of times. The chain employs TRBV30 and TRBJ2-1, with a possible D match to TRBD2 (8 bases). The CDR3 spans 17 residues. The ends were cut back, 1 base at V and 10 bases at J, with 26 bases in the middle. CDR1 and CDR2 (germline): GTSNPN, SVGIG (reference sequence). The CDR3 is CAWSAQGVGSGVKEQFF. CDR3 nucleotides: TGTGCCTGGAGTGCGCAGGGGGTAGGTAGCGGGGTAAAGGAGCAGTTCTTC.

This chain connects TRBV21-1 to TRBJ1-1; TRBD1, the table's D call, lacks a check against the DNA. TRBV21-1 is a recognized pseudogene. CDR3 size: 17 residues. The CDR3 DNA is TGTGCCAGCAGCAAAGCGCGACAAAGGCAGTTGAACACTGAAGCTTTCTTT. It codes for CASSKARQRQLNTEAFF.

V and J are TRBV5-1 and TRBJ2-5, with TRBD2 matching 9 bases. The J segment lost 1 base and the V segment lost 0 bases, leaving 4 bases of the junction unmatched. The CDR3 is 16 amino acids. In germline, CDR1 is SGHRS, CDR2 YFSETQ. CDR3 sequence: CASSLAGGGGQETQYF. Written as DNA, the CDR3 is TGCGCCAGCAGCTTGGCCGGCGGGGGGGGCCAAGAGACCCAGTACTTC.

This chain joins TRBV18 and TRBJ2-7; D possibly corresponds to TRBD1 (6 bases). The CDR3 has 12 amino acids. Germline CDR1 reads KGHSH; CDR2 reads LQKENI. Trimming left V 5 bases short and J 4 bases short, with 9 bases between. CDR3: CASSGTGYEQYF. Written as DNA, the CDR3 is TGTGCCAGCTCAGGCACAGGGTACGAGCAGTACTTC.

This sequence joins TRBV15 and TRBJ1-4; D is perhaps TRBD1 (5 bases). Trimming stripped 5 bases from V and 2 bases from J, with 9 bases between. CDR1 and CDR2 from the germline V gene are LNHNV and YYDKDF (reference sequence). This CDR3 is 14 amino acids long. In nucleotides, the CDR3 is TGTGCCACCAGCCCCCGGGGGACTAATGAAAAACTGTTTTTT. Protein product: CATSPRGTNEKLFF.

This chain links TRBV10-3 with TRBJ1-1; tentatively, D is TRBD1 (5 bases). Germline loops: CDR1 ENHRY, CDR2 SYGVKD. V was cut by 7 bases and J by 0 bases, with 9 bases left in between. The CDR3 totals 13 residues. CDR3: CAINPTVNTEAFF. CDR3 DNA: TGTGCCATCAACCCGACAGTGAACACTGAAGCTTTCTTT.

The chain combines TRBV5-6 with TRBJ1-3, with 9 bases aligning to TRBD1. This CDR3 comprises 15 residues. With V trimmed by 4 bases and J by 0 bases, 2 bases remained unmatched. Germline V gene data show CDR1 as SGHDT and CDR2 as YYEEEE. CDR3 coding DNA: TGTGCCAGCAGCGGGGGACAGGGCTCTGGAAACACCATATATTTT. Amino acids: CASSGGQGSGNTIYF. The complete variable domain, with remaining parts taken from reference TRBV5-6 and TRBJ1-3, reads DAGVTQSPTHLIKTRGQQVTLRCSPKSGHDTVSWYQQALGQGPQFIFQYYEEEERQRGNFPDRFSGHQFPNYSSELNVNALLLGDSALYLCASSGGQGSGNTIYFGEGSWLTVV.

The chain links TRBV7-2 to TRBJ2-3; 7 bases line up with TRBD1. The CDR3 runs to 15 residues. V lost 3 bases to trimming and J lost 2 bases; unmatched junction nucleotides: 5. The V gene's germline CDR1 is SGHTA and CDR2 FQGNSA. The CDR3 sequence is CASSFEGANTDTQYF. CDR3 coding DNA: TGTGCCAGCAGCTTCGAGGGGGCTAACACAGATACGCAGTATTTT.

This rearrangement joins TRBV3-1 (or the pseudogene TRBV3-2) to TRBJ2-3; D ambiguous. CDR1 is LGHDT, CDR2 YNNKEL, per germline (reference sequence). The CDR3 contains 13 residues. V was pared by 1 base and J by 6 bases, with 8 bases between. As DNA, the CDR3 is TGTGCCAGCAGCCAAGGTCACGAGGATACGCAGTATTTT. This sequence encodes CASSQGHEDTQYF.

In DNA, the CDR3 is TGCGCCAGCAGTAGGGACACCGGAGGCTATGGCTACACCTTC. Its translation is CASSRDTGGYGYTF. The J gene is TRBJ1-2, the V gene TRBV5-1; D perhaps matches TRBD1 (6 bases). The V gene lost 5 bases and the J gene lost 4 bases, with 15 bases spanning the gap. The CDR3 has 14 residues. From germline, CDR1 is SGHRS and CDR2 YFSETQ.

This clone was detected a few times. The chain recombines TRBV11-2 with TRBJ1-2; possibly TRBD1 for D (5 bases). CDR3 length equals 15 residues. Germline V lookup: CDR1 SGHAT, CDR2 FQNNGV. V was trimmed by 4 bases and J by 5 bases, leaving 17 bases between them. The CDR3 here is CASSSPGEGRYGYTF. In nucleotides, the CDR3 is TGTGCCAGCAGCTCCCCCGGGGAGGGGCGATATGGCTACACCTTC. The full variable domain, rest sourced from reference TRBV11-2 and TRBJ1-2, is EAGVAQSPRYKIIEKRQSVAFWCNPISGHATLYWYQQILGQGPKLLIQFQNNGVVDDSQLPKDRFSAERLKGVDSTLKIQPAKLEDSAVYLCASSSPGEGRYGYTFGSGTRLTVV.

CDR3 in amino acids: CASSQDRQGWYGYTF. For the CDR3, the DNA is TGTGCCAGCAGCCAAGACCGACAGGGGTGGTACGGCTACACCTTC. V and J are TRBV14 and TRBJ1-2; 8 bases match TRBD1. Losses at the gene ends were 0 bases for V and 8 bases for J; bases not matched to a gene: 8. Germline V gene lookup returns CDR1 SGHDN and CDR2 FVKESK. CDR3 length equals 15 residues.

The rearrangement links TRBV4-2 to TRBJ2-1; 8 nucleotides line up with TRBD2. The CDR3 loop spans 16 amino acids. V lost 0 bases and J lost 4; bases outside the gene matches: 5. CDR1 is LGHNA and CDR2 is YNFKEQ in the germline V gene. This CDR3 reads CASSQDLLAVYNEQFF. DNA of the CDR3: TGTGCCAGCAGCCAAGATCTACTAGCGGTGTACAATGAGCAGTTCTTC.